This is a list of T cell receptor beta chains from one sample in a study of OX40 agonist ivuxolimab in advanced cancers. Only in-frame clones appear in the TCRdb table, and some are missing; sequencing was by immunoSEQ multiplex PCR. This table has approximately 27,000 clones, more than 75% appearing once. The sequencing used CD4+ or CD8+ T cells sorted from blood, collected in a trial of the OX40 agonist ivuxolimab. These receptors all come from an adult with an advanced solid tumor such as melanoma, head and neck, liver or kidney cancer. CDR3s include the opening cysteine and the closing phenylalanine or tryptophan. The order of the fields is D gene, clone size, CDR3 length, J gene, V gene, CDR3 protein, CDR3 DNA. The D gene is left open where the match is weak. Size is stated for part of the rows, as once, few or many counts, or as a class when the clone is expanded.

>TRBD1|-|14|TRBJ2-7|TRBV4-3
CASSLGEGADEQYF
TGCGCCAGCAGCCTCGGCGAGGGGGCGGACGAGCAGTACTTC
>TRBD1|-|14|TRBJ2-7|TRBV5-8
CASTPGTAAYEQYF
TGTGCCAGCACCCCCGGGACAGCAGCCTACGAGCAGTACTTC
>-|-|14|TRBJ2-5|TRBV19
CASSSLQGTETQYF
TGTGCCAGTAGTAGTTTGCAGGGGACAGAGACCCAGTACTTC
>TRBD2|-|18|TRBJ2-3|TRBV27
CASRFSSGSDVDTDTQYF
TGTGCCAGCAGATTTAGTAGCGGGAGTGACGTGGACACAGATACGCAGTATTTT
>TRBD1|-|14|TRBJ1-1|TRBV27
CASSIGTGGTEAFF
TGTGCCAGCAGCATCGGGACAGGGGGTACTGAAGCTTTCTTT
>-|-|14|TRBJ1-1|TRBV4-1
CASSQGAGNTEAFF
TGCGCCAGCAGCCAAGGGGCGGGGAACACTGAAGCTTTCTTT
>TRBD1|-|12|TRBJ1-2|TRBV5-1
CASSRTGYGYTF
TGCGCCAGCAGCCGGACAGGCTATGGCTACACCTTC
>-|-|11|TRBJ2-1|TRBV4-1
CASSQPGEQFF
TGCGCCAGCAGCCAGCCAGGCGAGCAGTTCTTC
>TRBD2|-|16|TRBJ2-1|TRBV7-9
CASSFWASGSPYEQFF
TGTGCCAGCAGCTTTTGGGCTAGCGGGAGCCCGTATGAGCAGTTCTTC
>-|-|19|TRBJ1-6|TRBV4-1
CASSQDRWGPRSYNSPLHF
TGCGCCAGCAGCCAAGATCGATGGGGACCTCGCTCCTATAATTCACCCCTCCACTTT
>TRBD1|-|12|TRBJ2-1|TRBV19
CASGDSYNEQFF
TGTGCCAGTGGGGACAGCTACAATGAGCAGTTCTTC
>TRBD2|-|16|TRBJ2-3|TRBV2
CASTDGAGVFADTQYF
TGTGCCAGCACCGACGGAGCGGGAGTCTTTGCAGATACGCAGTATTTT
>-|-|16|TRBJ2-3|TRBV7-3
CASSNPGQGDTDTQYF
TGTGCCAGCAGCAACCCTGGGCAGGGAGACACAGATACGCAGTATTTT
>-|few|13|TRBJ1-4|TRBV19
CASTALGAEKLFF
TGTGCCAGTACAGCTTTGGGAGCAGAAAAACTGTTTTTT
>-|-|13|TRBJ2-3|TRBV5-1
CASSLEGTDTQYF
TGCGCCAGCAGCTTGGAAGGCACAGATACGCAGTATTTT
>TRBD1|-|15|TRBJ2-7|TRBV19
CASSIGTGGNYEQYF
TGTGCCAGTAGTATAGGGACAGGGGGCAACTACGAGCAGTACTTC
>TRBD2|-|12|TRBJ2-3|TRBV7-9
CASRRETDTQYF
TGTGCCAGCAGGCGGGAGACAGATACGCAGTATTTT
>-|-|18|TRBJ2-7|TRBV9
CASIDPSGLSGIYGEQYF
TGTGCCAGCATCGATCCGTCGGGGCTCTCGGGCATCTATGGCGAGCAGTACTTC
>-|once|12|TRBJ2-1|TRBV9
CASSVAGNEQFF
TGTGCCAGCAGCGTAGCGGGCAATGAGCAGTTCTTC
>-|-|12|TRBJ1-1|TRBV18
CASSPPGDYAFF
TGTGCCAGCTCACCACCGGGGGACTACGCTTTCTTT
>-|-|12|TRBJ1-2|TRBV25-1
CASSLGDGGYTF
TGTGCCAGCAGCCTCGGTGATGGTGGCTACACCTTC
>-|once|13|TRBJ2-7|TRBV5-6
CASSFWNDYEQYF
TGTGCCAGCAGCTTTTGGAACGACTACGAGCAGTACTTC
>TRBD1|-|17|TRBJ1-1|TRBV7-9
CASSERTGTTLGTEAFF
TGTGCCAGCAGCGAGAGGACAGGGACAACGCTGGGCACTGAAGCTTTCTTT
>TRBD2|-|13|TRBJ2-7|TRBV28
CAARTSASYEQYF
TGTGCCGCTCGGACTAGCGCGAGCTACGAGCAGTACTTC
>-|-|13|TRBJ2-1|TRBV4-3
CASSQDFTNEQFF
TGCGCCAGCAGCCAAGATTTCACGAATGAGCAGTTCTTC
>-|-|14|TRBJ1-1|TRBV15
CATSSAGRGTEAFF
TGTGCCACCAGCAGCGCAGGAAGGGGCACTGAAGCTTTCTTT
>-|-|13|TRBJ2-2|TRBV27
CASSLVAAGELFF
TGTGCCAGCAGTTTGGTAGCGGCCGGGGAGCTGTTTTTT
>-|-|14|TRBJ1-5|TRBV28
CASSLLGATQPQHF
TGTGCCAGCAGTTTATTGGGGGCCACTCAGCCCCAGCATTTT
>-|-|13|TRBJ2-7|TRBV7-9
CASSSGGTHEQYF
TGTGCCAGCAGCTCTGGCGGGACCCACGAGCAGTACTTC
>TRBD1|-|14|TRBJ1-1|TRBV19
CASKVGRGYTEAFF
TGTGCCAGTAAAGTCGGCAGGGGGTACACTGAAGCTTTCTTT
>TRBD1|-|13|TRBJ1-1|TRBV19
CASSGTGYTEAFF
TGTGCCAGTAGTGGGACAGGGTACACTGAAGCTTTCTTT
>-|-|15|TRBJ2-1|TRBV7-9
CASSSGTNSYNEQFF
TGTGCCAGCAGCTCCGGCACGAACTCGTACAATGAGCAGTTCTTC
>TRBD2|-|16|TRBJ2-3|TRBV7-3
CASSAGLAGILDTQYF
TGTGCCAGCAGCGCCGGTTTAGCGGGAATATTAGATACGCAGTATTTT
>-|once|15|TRBJ2-7|TRBV28
CASSHGTPEPYEQYF
TGTGCCAGCAGTCATGGGACTCCCGAACCCTACGAGCAGTACTTC
>TRBD1|once|16|TRBJ2-5|TRBV5-4
CASSLTFGQGWRTQYF
TGTGCCAGCAGCTTGACTTTCGGACAGGGTTGGCGGACCCAGTACTTC
>-|-|16|TRBJ2-5|TRBV5-1
CASSLALGRDQETQYF
TGCGCCAGCAGCTTGGCCTTGGGCAGGGATCAAGAGACCCAGTACTTC
>TRBD2|-|15|TRBJ2-3|TRBV6-6
CASRMSGGVTDTQYF
TGTGCCAGCAGGATGAGCGGGGGAGTCACAGATACGCAGTATTTT
>TRBD2|-|16|TRBJ2-7|TRBV27
CASSFGSGTLSYEQYF
TGTGCCAGCAGTTTTGGTAGCGGGACGCTCTCCTACGAGCAGTACTTC
>TRBD1|-|16|TRBJ2-1|TRBV28
CASSFITQGAVIEQFF
TGTGCCAGCAGTTTTATCACCCAGGGGGCAGTAATTGAGCAGTTCTTC
>TRBD1|-|15|TRBJ2-3|TRBV27
CASSSTDRSRDTQYF
TGTGCCAGCAGTTCAACGGACAGGTCGAGGGATACGCAGTATTTT
>-|once|16|TRBJ2-1|TRBV9
CASSVVGRGDSFEQFF
TGTGCCAGCAGCGTAGTGGGTAGGGGGGACTCTTTTGAGCAGTTCTTC
>-|once|14|TRBJ2-1|TRBV28
CASSRSPSRGEQFF
TGTGCCAGCAGTCGCTCTCCATCCCGGGGTGAGCAGTTCTTC
>TRBD1|few|15|TRBJ1-2|TRBV4-1
CASSGRQGTNYGYTF
TGCGCCAGCAGCGGACGACAGGGGACTAACTATGGCTACACCTTC
>TRBD2|-|13|TRBJ2-1|TRBV5-6
CASSPSGIILLFF
TGTGCCAGCAGCCCTAGCGGAATAATCCTCTTGTTCTTC
>-|-|14|TRBJ2-7|TRBV6-5
CASSNPDSYYEQYF
TGTGCCAGCAGTAATCCGGACAGCTACTACGAGCAGTACTTC
>-|-|14|TRBJ2-7|TRBV5-6
CASSLTSGAYEQYF
TGTGCCAGCAGCTTGACCTCGGGGGCCTACGAGCAGTACTTC
>-|once|13|TRBJ2-2|TRBV28
CASSGAGSGELFF
TGTGCCAGCAGTGGGGCGGGGTCCGGGGAGCTGTTTTTT
>-|-|16|TRBJ2-7|TRBV4-1
CASSQVHWGRSYEQYF
TGCGCCAGCAGCCAAGTTCACTGGGGACGGTCCTACGAGCAGTACTTC
>-|-|12|TRBJ2-2|TRBV27
CASSLNTGELFF
TGTGCCAGCAGCCTTAATACCGGGGAGCTGTTTTTT
>TRBD1|-|14|TRBJ2-1|TRBV28
CASRGVQGYNEQFF
TGTGCCAGCCGCGGCGTACAGGGGTACAATGAGCAGTTCTTC
>-|-|15|TRBJ2-1|TRBV11-3
CASSTRAEAVGEQFF
TGTGCCAGCAGCACACGAGCGGAGGCCGTAGGTGAGCAGTTCTTC
>TRBD1|medium-sized|14|TRBJ2-1|TRBV11-1
CASSPRDRGREQFF
TGTGCCAGCAGCCCCCGGGACAGGGGGAGAGAGCAGTTCTTC
>-|-|15|TRBJ2-1|TRBV14
CASSAYWGVEGDQFF
TGTGCCAGCAGCGCATACTGGGGGGTTGAGGGAGACCAGTTCTTC
>-|-|14|TRBJ2-3|TRBV9
CASSVRDSTDTQYF
TGTGCCAGCAGCGTTCGGGACAGCACAGATACGCAGTATTTT
>TRBD2|-|16|TRBJ2-7|TRBV7-6
CASSLGPGLAGYEQYF
TGTGCCAGCAGCTTGGGGCCAGGACTAGCGGGGTACGAGCAGTACTTC
>TRBD2|-|11|TRBJ2-1|TRBV10-3
CAISEAGEQFF
TGTGCCATCAGTGAAGCGGGGGAGCAGTTCTTC
>-|-|16|TRBJ2-3|TRBV7-3
CASSLTGGLHTDTQYF
TGTGCCAGCAGCTTAACGGGGGGACTTCACACAGATACGCAGTATTTT
>TRBD2|-|16|TRBJ2-3|TRBV4-1
CASTPLPAGGTDTQYF
TGCGCCAGCACCCCCCTGCCAGCGGGAGGAACAGATACGCAGTATTTT
>TRBD2|-|15|TRBJ2-7|TRBV28
CASSDSGSPPYEQYF
TGTGCCAGCAGTGATAGCGGGAGCCCCCCCTACGAGCAGTACTTC